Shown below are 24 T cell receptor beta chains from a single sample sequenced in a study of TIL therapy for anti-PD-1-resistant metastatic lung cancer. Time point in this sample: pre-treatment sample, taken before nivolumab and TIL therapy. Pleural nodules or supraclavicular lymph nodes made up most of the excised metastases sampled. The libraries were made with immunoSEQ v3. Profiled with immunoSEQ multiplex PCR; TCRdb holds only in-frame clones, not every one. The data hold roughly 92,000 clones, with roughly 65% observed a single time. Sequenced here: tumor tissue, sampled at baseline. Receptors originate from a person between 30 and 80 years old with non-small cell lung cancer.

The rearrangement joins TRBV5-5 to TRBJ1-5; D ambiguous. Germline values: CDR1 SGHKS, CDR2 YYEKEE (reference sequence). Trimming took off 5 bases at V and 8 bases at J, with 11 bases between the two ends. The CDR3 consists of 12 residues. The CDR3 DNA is TGTGCCAGCAGTTTCCCTGGAGAGCCCCAGCATTTT. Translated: CASSFPGEPQHF.

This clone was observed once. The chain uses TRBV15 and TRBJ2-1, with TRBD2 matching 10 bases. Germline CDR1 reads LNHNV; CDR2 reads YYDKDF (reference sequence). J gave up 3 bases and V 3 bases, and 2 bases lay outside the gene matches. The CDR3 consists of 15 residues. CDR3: CATSSSGGHYNEQFF. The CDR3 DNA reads TGTGCCACCAGCAGTAGCGGGGGGCACTACAATGAGCAGTTCTTC.

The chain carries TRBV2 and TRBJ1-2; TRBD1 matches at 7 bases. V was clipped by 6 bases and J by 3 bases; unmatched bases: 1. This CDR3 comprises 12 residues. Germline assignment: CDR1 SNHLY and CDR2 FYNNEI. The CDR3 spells CASRGQYYGYTF. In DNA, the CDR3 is TGTGCCAGCAGGGGACAGTACTATGGCTACACCTTC.

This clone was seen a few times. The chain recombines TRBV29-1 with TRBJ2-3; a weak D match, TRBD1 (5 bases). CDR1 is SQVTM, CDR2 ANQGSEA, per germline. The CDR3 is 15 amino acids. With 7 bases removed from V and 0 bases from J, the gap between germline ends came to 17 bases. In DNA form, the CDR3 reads TGCAGCGCAGATTCGACAGTATCTAGCACAGATACGCAGTATTTT. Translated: CSADSTVSSTDTQYF.

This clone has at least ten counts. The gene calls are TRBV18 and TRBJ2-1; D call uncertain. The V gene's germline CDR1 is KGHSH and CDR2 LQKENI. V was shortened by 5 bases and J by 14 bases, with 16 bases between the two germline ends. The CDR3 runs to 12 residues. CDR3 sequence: CASSSGPRDKFF. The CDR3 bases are TGTGCCAGCTCATCCGGGCCAAGGGATAAGTTCTTC.

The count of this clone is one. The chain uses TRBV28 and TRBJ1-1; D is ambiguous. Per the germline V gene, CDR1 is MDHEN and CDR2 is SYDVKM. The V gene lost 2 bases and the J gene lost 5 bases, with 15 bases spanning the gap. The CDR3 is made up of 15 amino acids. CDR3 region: CASSLIQAGKTEAFF. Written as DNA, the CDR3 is TGTGCCAGCAGTTTAATCCAGGCGGGTAAAACTGAAGCTTTCTTT.

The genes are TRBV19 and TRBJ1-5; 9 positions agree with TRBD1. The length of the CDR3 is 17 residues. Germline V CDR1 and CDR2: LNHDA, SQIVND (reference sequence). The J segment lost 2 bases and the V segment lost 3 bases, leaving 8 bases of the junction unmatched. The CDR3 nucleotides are TGTGCCAGTAGTATTAAGACAGGGGGGTTGGGCAATCAGCCCCAGCATTTT. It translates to CASSIKTGGLGNQPQHF.

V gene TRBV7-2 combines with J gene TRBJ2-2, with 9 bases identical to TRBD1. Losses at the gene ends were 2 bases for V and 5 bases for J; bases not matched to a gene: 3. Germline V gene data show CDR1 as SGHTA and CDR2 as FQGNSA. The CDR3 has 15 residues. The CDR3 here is CASSLRQGGTGELFF. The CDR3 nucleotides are TGTGCCAGCAGCTTACGACAGGGGGGGACCGGGGAGCTGTTTTTT.

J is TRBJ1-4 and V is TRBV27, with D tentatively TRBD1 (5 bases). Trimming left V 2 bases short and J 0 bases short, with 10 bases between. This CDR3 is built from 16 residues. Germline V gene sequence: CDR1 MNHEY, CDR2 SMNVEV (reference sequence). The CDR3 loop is CASSLVRDSTNEKLFF. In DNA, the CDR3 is TGTGCCAGCAGTTTAGTCCGGGACTCAACTAATGAAAAACTGTTTTTT.

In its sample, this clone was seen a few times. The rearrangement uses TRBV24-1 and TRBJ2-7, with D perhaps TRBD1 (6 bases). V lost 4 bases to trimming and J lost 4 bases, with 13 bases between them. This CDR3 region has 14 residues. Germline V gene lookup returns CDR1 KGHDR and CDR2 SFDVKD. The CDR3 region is CATSDPTGGYEQYF. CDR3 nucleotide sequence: TGTGCCACCAGTGACCCGACAGGCGGGTACGAGCAGTACTTC.

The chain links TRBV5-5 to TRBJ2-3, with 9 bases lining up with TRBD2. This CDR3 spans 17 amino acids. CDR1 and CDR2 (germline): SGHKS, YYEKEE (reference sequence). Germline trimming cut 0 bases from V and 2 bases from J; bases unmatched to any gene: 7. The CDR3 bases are TGTGCCAGCAGCTTGGGGGCAGCGGGAGGACTCACAGATACGCAGTATTTT. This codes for CASSLGAAGGLTDTQYF.

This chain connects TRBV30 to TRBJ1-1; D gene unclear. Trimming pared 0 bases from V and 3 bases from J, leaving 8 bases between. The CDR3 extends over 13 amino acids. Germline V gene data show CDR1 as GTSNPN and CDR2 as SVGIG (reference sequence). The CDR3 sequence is CAWSVSGDTEAFF. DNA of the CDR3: TGTGCCTGGAGTGTATCCGGGGACACTGAAGCTTTCTTT.

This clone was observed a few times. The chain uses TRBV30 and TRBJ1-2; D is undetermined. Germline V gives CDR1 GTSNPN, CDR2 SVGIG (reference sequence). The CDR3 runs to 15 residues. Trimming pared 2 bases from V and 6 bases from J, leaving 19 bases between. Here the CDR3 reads CAWSRLQTGFNGYTF. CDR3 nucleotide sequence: TGTGCCTGGAGTAGACTACAGACGGGATTCAATGGCTACACCTTC.

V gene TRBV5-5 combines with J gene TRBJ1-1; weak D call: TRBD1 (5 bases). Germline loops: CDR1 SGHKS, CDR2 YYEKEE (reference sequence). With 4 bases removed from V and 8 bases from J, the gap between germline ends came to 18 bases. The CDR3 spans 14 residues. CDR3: CASSVGTTVREAFF. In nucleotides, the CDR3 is TGTGCCAGCAGCGTAGGGACCACGGTACGAGAAGCTTTCTTT.

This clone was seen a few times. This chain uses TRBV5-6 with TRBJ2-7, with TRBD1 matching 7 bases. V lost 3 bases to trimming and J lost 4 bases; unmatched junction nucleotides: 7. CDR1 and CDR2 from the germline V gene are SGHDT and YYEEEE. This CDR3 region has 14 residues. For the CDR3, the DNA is TGTGCCAGCAGCTACACAGGGGTTTCATACGAGCAGTACTTC. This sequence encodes CASSYTGVSYEQYF.

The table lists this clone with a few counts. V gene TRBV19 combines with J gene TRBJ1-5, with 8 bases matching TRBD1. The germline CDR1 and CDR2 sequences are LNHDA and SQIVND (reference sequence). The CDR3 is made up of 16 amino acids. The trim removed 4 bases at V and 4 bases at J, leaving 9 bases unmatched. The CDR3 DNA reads TGTGCCAGTAGTACCCCAGGACAGGGTCCAAATCAGCCCCAGCATTTT. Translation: CASSTPGQGPNQPQHF. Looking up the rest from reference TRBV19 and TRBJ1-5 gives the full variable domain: DGGITQSPKYLFRKEGQNVTLSCEQNLNHDAMYWYRQDPGQGLRLIYYSQIVNDFQKGDIAEGYSVSREKKESFPLTVTSAQKNPTAFYLCASSTPGQGPNQPQHFGDGTRLSIL.

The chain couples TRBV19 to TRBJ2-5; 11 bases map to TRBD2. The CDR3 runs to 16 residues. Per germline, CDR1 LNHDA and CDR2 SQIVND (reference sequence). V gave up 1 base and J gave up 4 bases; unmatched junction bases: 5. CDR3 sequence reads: CASSIAHGLAGETQYF. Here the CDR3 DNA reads TGTGCCAGTAGTATAGCCCACGGACTAGCGGGAGAGACCCAGTACTTC.

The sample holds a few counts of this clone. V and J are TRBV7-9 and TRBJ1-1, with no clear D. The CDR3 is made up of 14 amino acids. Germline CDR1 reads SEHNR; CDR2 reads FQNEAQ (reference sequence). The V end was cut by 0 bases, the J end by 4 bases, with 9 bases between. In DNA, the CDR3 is TGTGCCAGCAGCTTAGCAGGTGGAGGCACTGAAGCTTTCTTT. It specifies CASSLAGGGTEAFF.

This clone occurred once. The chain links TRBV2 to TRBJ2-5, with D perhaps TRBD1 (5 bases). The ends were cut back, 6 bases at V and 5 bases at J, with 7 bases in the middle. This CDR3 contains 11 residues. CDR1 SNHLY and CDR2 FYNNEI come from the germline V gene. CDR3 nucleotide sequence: TGTGCCAGCAGGACAGTCGAGACCCAGTACTTC. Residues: CASRTVETQYF.

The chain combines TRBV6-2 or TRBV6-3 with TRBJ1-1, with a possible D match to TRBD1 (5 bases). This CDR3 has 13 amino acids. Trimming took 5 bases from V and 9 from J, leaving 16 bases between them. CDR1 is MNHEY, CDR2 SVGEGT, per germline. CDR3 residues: CASSPHRGGQAFF. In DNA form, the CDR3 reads TGTGCCAGCAGTCCGCATAGGGGTGGACAAGCTTTCTTT.

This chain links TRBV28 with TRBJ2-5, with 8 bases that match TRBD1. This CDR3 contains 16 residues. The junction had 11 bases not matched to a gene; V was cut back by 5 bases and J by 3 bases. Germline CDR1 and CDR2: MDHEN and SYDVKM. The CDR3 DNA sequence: TGTGCCAGCAGTGTCCCTCACACGACAGGGGAAGAGACCCAGTACTTC. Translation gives CASSVPHTTGEETQYF.

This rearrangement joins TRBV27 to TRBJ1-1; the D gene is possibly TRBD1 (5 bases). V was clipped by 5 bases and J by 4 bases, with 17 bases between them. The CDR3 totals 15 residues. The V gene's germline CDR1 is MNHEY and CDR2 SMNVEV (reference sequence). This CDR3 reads CASSASGTGGTEAFF. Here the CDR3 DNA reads TGTGCCAGCAGTGCCTCCGGGACGGGGGGCACTGAAGCTTTCTTT.

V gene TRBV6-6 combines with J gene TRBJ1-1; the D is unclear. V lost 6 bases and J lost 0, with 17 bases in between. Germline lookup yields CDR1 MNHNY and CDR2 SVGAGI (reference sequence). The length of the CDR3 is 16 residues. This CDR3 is CASSSLGVNLNTEAFF. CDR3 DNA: TGTGCCAGCAGCTCCTTGGGAGTGAATTTGAACACTGAAGCTTTCTTT.

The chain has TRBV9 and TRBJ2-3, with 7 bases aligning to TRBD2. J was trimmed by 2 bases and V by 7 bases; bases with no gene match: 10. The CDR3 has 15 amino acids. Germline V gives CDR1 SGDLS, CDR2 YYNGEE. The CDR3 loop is CASSPLGDYTDTQYF. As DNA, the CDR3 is TGTGCCAGCTCCCCTTTGGGGGACTACACAGATACGCAGTATTTT.